These 10 T cell receptor beta chains share one sample of origin, sequenced in a study of human T cells and chemical hapten exposure. Time point specified: pre-sensitization, week 0. Indicated treatment: therapeutic diphenylcyclopropenone sensitization with weekly scalp DPC. In TCRdb, the RACE reads were re-called with MiXCR into one record per CDR3 protein. The sample lists about 270,000 distinct CDR3 sequences; approximately 8% were seen once. The sample in question was whole blood, obtained in connection with sensitization to the hapten diphenylcyclopropenone (DPC). The receptors here all came from a man younger than 30 with alopecia areata. Some clones in this sample may be carry-over from other donors' samples.

This clonotype was seen a handful of times. V usage is TRBV10-3 and J usage is TRBJ2-5; perhaps TRBD1 as D (5 bases). The V end lost 7 bases, the J end lost 1 base, and 10 bases lay between the germline ends. The CDR3 loop spans 13 amino acids. Germline CDR1 ENHRY, CDR2 SYGVKD. The CDR3 here is CAIKGQTQETQYF. CDR3 coding DNA: TGTGCCATCAAGGGGCAGACCCAAGAGACCCAGTACTTC.

This clonotype was observed at least ten times. The chain combines TRBV6-2 or TRBV6-3 with TRBJ2-7, with a weak D call TRBD2 (5 bases). Between the trimmed V and J ends, which lost 5 bases and 2 bases, there was a span of 13 bases. This CDR3 contains 14 residues. Germline V gene lookup returns CDR1 MNHEY and CDR2 SVGEGT. The CDR3 spells CASSPRDYTYEQYF. For the CDR3, the DNA is TGTGCCAGCAGTCCACGGGATTACACCTACGAGCAGTACTTC.

The gene calls are TRBV7-9 and TRBJ1-3; no firm D call. The CDR3 contains 15 residues. Germline CDR1 and CDR2: SEHNR and FQNEAQ (reference sequence). Trimming took off 6 bases at V and 0 bases at J, with 12 bases between the two ends. The CDR3 nucleotides are TGTGCCAGCAGGAATACCGGCAACTCTGGAAACACCATATATTTT. Translating it yields CASRNTGNSGNTIYF.

This clonotype was counted ten times or more. V gene TRBV29-1 combines with J gene TRBJ2-2, with D unresolved. Trimming left V 3 bases short and J 5 bases short, with 10 bases between. Germline CDR1 and CDR2: SQVTM and ANQGSEA. This CDR3 comprises 13 residues. The CDR3 DNA sequence: TGCAGCGTTGATAGGGTTGCAACCGGGGAGCTGTTTTTT. It yields the protein CSVDRVATGELFF.

In its sample, this clonotype was seen a few times. J is TRBJ2-3 and V is TRBV20-1; 12 bases fit TRBD1. The J segment lost 3 bases and the V segment lost 6 bases, leaving 13 bases of the junction unmatched. Germline V gene lookup returns CDR1 DFQATT and CDR2 SNEGSKA (reference sequence). The CDR3 is made up of 17 amino acids. DNA of the CDR3: TGCAGTGCGAGACGAGGGACAGGGGGCTCCCTTACAGATACGCAGTATTTT. It encodes CSARRGTGGSLTDTQYF.

J is TRBJ2-3 and V is TRBV4-1; TRBD2 agrees at 8 bases. The germline V gene has CDR1 MGHRA and CDR2 YSYEKL. After removal of 1 base from V and 7 bases from J, the junction contained 13 bases not matched to a gene. This CDR3 contains 17 residues. The CDR3 loop reads CASSQVESSGGGNTQYF. The CDR3 DNA is TGCGCCAGCAGCCAAGTGGAGTCGAGCGGGGGAGGGAATACGCAGTATTTT.

The J gene is TRBJ1-1, the V gene TRBV7-9, with TRBD1 as a possible D gene (6 bases). CDR3 length: 16 residues. Trimming pared 2 bases from V and 1 base from J, leaving 14 bases between. Germline V gene lookup returns CDR1 SEHNR and CDR2 FQNEAQ (reference sequence). CDR3 nucleotides: TGTGCCAGCAGCTTACCCACTGCAGGGGAGAACACTGAAGCTTTCTTT. Protein sequence: CASSLPTAGENTEAFF.

This clonotype was seen ten or more times. This sequence joins TRBV7-2 and TRBJ2-1; D is undetermined. Between the trimmed V and J ends, which lost 6 bases and 0 bases, there was a span of 15 bases. The CDR3 length is 16 residues. Per germline, CDR1 SGHTA and CDR2 FQGNSA. CDR3 residues: CASREGGIVSYNEQFF. The CDR3 DNA is TGTGCCAGCAGGGAAGGTGGAATAGTCTCCTACAATGAGCAGTTCTTC.

J is TRBJ2-3 and V is TRBV6-5, with D maybe TRBD1 (6 bases). V dropped 2 bases and J dropped 4 bases, with 16 bases sitting between them. Germline CDR1 reads MNHEY; CDR2 reads SVGAGI. The CDR3 totals 16 residues. In DNA, the CDR3 is TGTGCCAGCAGTTACGCGGGTCTGGGGGCGTCAGATACGCAGTATTTT. Protein: CASSYAGLGASDTQYF.

The J gene is TRBJ2-5, the V gene TRBV5-1; 9 nucleotides match TRBD1. This CDR3 is 15 amino acids long. Germline CDR1 reads SGHRS; CDR2 reads YFSETQ. Trimming took 4 bases from V and 3 from J; bases not matched to a gene: 7. This CDR3 is CASSQTGGLEETQYF. The CDR3 coding sequence is TGCGCCAGCAGCCAAACAGGGGGCCTAGAAGAGACCCAGTACTTC.